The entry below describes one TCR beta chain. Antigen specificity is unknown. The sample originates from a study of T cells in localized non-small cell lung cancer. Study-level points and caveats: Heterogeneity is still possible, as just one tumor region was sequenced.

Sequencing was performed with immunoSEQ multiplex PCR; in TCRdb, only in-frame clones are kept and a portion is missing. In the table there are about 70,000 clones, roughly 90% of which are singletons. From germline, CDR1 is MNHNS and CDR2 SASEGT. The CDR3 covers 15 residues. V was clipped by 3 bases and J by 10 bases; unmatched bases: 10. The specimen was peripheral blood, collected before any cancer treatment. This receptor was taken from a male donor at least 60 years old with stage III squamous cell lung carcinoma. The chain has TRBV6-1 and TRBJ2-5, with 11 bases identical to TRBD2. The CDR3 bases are TGTGCCAGCAGTGAGCAGACTAGCGGGGCCCTTGACCAGTACTTC. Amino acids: CASSEQTSGALDQYF.